This T cell receptor beta chain was obtained from a study of T-cell memory formation after mild COVID-19 (dated by TCRdb to about 2021). Notes on the research overall: Most TCR sequence clusters were specific to one of the two donors. In a couple of donors, T-cell clones that expanded and contracted after mild COVID-19 were tracked by sequencing TCRalpha and TCRbeta repertoires over time. The cohort was made up of two young adult volunteers, one female and one male, who were previously healthy.

What the research found in general, with its limitations: The second-wave clones that peaked on day 37 were not confirmed to be SARS-CoV-2 specific. The study covered only two mild cases, and larger cohorts including severe cases with pre-infection samples were considered necessary. Contracting CD4+ clones were found mainly in CM and EM memory subsets, while CD8+ clones were enriched in EMRA. Clones that contracted from day 15 to 85 showed balanced CD4/CD8 phenotypes, whereas a second wave of clones that expanded from day 15 to 37 leaned towards CD4+. Some responding clones were detected in pre-infection memory, which suggested that pre-existing cross-reactive memory T cells had joined the SARS-CoV-2 response.

CDR1 and CDR2 are drawn from the germline V gene: SNHLY, FYNNEI. Compared with germline, V lacks 6 bases and J lacks 6 bases; bases without a gene match: 9. From the cysteine through the phenylalanine, the CDR3 covers 14 amino acids. The read is trimmed to its CDR3 DNA, 42 bases read in frame from base 1. TCRdb names Illumina NovaSeq 6000 as the instrument used. cDNA libraries for TCRalpha and TCRbeta were prepared by 5'RACE using constant-segment primers, with sample barcodes and unique molecular identifiers added. Trizol reagent was used to extract RNA from every sample. Amplification of the libraries took two PCR steps, and the second step added a second sample barcode plus Illumina TruSeq adapters. Sequencing of libraries was performed on an Illumina NovaSeq with 2 x 150 bp paired-end reads. As for the authors' bioinformatics: The reads were demultiplexed and collapsed into UMI-guided consensus sequences using migec v1.2.7. Using mixcr v2.1.11, UMI consensuses were aligned to TRA and TRB V and J templates and then assembled into clonotypes. A clonotype was counted as expanded or contracted only if both edgeR and NoisET called the change significant, with noise models trained on biological replicates. For edgeR calls, the cutoffs were a false discovery rate-adjusted p below 0.01 and a log2 fold-change threshold of 1. As an exploratory analysis of dynamics, max-normalized trajectories of the 1000 most abundant clonotypes were examined by PCA with hierarchical clustering. Separately sequenced CD4+ and CD8+ repertoires were used to assign the CD4 or CD8 phenotype of responding clones. TCRdb ran its own pipeline on the public reads, namely fastp trimming at Q25 and MiXCR clone calling, and kept in-frame beta chains. Each entry is one CDR3 protein sequence, shown with its most common DNA and genes. The V and J calls reflect TCRdb's pipeline rather than the authors' work. The sample yields about 270,000 distinct CDR3 sequences; roughly 17% were counted once. Jointly, the top ten make up 20% to 25% of the sample.

PBMCs were isolated by Ficoll-Paque density gradient centrifugation. Concerning this clonotype itself: Its antigen is still unknown. No much larger clone is present one base from it, and per-base qualities are unavailable.

What was sequenced was PBMCs or a T cell subset sorted from them (not recorded which). The chain uses TRBV2 and TRBJ1-2; 8 bases in the junction line up with TRBD1. The source of this sequence is a man between 18 and 35 years old who had mild COVID-19 (a few samples of this study predate the infection). The sample titles of this study are shuffled in the database, so cell type and time point are left out; the donor was told from shared clones. The nucleotides read TGTGCCAGCAGCCCTGGACAGGGTGTGGATGGCTACACCTTC. Translation gives CASSPGQGVDGYTF. This CDR3, with the reference TRBV2 and TRBJ1-2 proteins standing in past its ends, gives the full variable domain EPEVTQTPSHQVTQMGQEVILRCVPISNHLYFYWYRQILGQKVEFLVSFYNNEISEKSEIFDDQFSVERPDGSNFTLKIRSTKLEDSAMYFCASSPGQGVDGYTFGSGTRLTVV.